This TCR beta chain originates from a study of blood T cell repertoires in COVID-19. Background on the study: Researchers got acute and convalescent COVID-19 samples from the United States, Italy and Spain.

Trimming took 5 bases from V and 2 from J, leaving 13 bases between them. The CDR3 totals 15 residues. The germline V gene has CDR1 MNHNY and CDR2 SVGAGI (reference sequence). Assay: immunoSEQ multiplex PCR; the TCRdb copy retains only in-frame clones and omits some. This sample yields 320,000 or so clones, of which over 75% are seen a single time; under 6% belongs to the top ten. Participants' own reports of clinical history determined their cohort assignment. The recovered donors of Cohort 3 showed two negative PCRs, clearance, or symptom resolution. The chain is built from TRBV6-6 and TRBJ1-5; maybe TRBD1 (5 bases). This sequence originates from a man aged 30 to 45 who had recovered from COVID-19. Sequences were obtained from PBMCs or T cells enriched from blood (not recorded which). The CDR3 loop is CASSTQGGGNQPQHF. Written as DNA, the CDR3 is TGTGCCAGCAGTACTCAGGGAGGGGGCAATCAGCCCCAGCATTTT.